The T cell receptor beta chain described here comes from a study of blood T cell repertoires in COVID-19. Germline V lookup: CDR1 SGHAT, CDR2 FQDESV (reference sequence). The CDR3 has 14 amino acids. Concerning this clone: The junction does not match germline at one end; this may be a read error.

In the source study's methods: Quantification of nucleated cells was approximated via reference gene primer amplification. TCRdb's table, derived via immunoSEQ multiplex PCR, lists solely in-frame clones and lacks some. V, J and clone size are those of that table, while D and trimming were read from the DNA. This sample has tens of thousands of clones, with 65% to 85% found just once. The specimen was peripheral blood. This rearrangement joins TRBV11-1 to TRBJ2-7; 10 bases fit TRBD2. The receptor comes from a man under 40 with COVID-19, enrolled during active disease. In nucleotides, the CDR3 is TGTGCCAGCAGCCTAGCGGGAGCAATTTACGAGCAGTACTTC. Protein product: CASSLAGAIYEQYF.